This TCR beta chain was retrieved from a study of control samples from healthy donors and cancer patients. TCRdb keeps only in-frame clones here, not all; method: immunoSEQ multiplex PCR. The sample has some 13,000 clones, 75% to 85% seen once; the top ten hold around 8.4%. Unmatched junction bases numbered 6, after V lost 3 bases and J lost 12 bases. Germline lookup yields CDR1 ENHRY and CDR2 SYGVKD. The CDR3 contains 13 residues. The genes are TRBV10-3 and TRBJ2-1, with TRBD2 matching 9 bases. The clonotype comes from a male donor with melanoma. Sequenced: formalin-fixed, paraffin-embedded tissue. This CDR3 is CAISELAGGVQFF. The CDR3 DNA sequence: TGTGCCATCAGTGAACTGGCGGGGGGGGTGCAGTTCTTC.